A single sample gave rise to the 15 T cell receptor beta chains below, sequenced in a study of T cells after yellow fever vaccination. One entry per CDR3 protein, called by TCRdb with MiXCR from the 5' RACE reads. The sample contains more than 35,000 distinct CDR3 sequences, under 8% of which appear only once. The sequences come from CD8+ T cells not binding an NS4B(214-222) dextramer, sorted from PBMCs, collected 45 days after the yellow fever booster vaccination. The receptors shown here come from a man aged 25 to 40 who received the YFV17D yellow fever vaccine.

V is TRBV19 and J is TRBJ2-6; D gene unclear. CDR3 length: 15 amino acids. Germline CDR1 and CDR2: LNHDA and SQIVND (reference sequence). V was trimmed by 3 bases and J by 0 bases, leaving 6 bases between them. The CDR3 DNA reads as TGTGCCAGTAGTATTAGGTACTCTGGGGCCAACGTCCTGACTTTC. This gives the protein CASSIRYSGANVLTF.

This clonotype is judged medium-sized (0.01 to 0.1%). The gene calls are TRBV7-9 and TRBJ2-1; no definite D call. The CDR3 extends over 12 amino acids. The V end was cut by 5 bases, the J end by 7 bases, with 9 bases between. The V gene's germline CDR1 is SEHNR and CDR2 FQNEAQ (reference sequence). The CDR3 DNA follows: TGTGCCAGCAGCGCCTCTAAAAATGAGCAGTTCTTC. This gives the protein CASSASKNEQFF. The whole variable domain, remainder taken from reference TRBV7-9 and TRBJ2-1, is DTGVSQNPRHKITKRGQNVTFRCDPISEHNRLYWYRQTLGQGPEFLTYFQNEAQLEKSRLLSDRFSAERPKGSFSTLEIQRTEQGDSAMYLCASSASKNEQFFGPGTRLTVL.

This clonotype came up many times. The rearrangement links TRBV7-8 to TRBJ2-5; no clear D. Looked up from germline, CDR1 is SGHVS and CDR2 is FQNEAQ. The CDR3 consists of 13 residues. With 6 bases removed from V and 5 bases from J, the gap between germline ends came to 13 bases. CDR3 sequence: CASRSGHLETQYF. The CDR3 DNA sequence: TGTGCCAGCAGGTCTGGCCACCTGGAGACCCAGTACTTC. The full variable domain, with the rest looked up from reference TRBV7-8 and TRBJ2-5, is GAGVSQSPRYKVAKRGQDVALRCDPISGHVSLFWYQQALGQGPEFLTYFQNEAQLDKSGLPSDRFFAERPEGSVSTLKIQRTQQEDSAVYLCASRSGHLETQYFGPGTRLLVL.

There are many counts of this clonotype. The chain recombines TRBV12-3 or TRBV12-4 with TRBJ2-1; 11 positions match TRBD2. With 3 bases clipped from V and 7 bases from J, the junction kept 11 bases outside the gene matches. This CDR3 contains 17 residues. The CDR3 DNA is TGTGCCAGCAGTTTGGTAGCGGGAGGGCCGGTAGGGAATGAGCAGTTCTTC. Protein: CASSLVAGGPVGNEQFF.

Ten or more counts support this clonotype. The V gene is TRBV6-5, the J gene TRBJ1-5, with a possible D match to TRBD1 (6 bases). V lost 7 bases to trimming and J lost 9 bases, with 19 bases between them. Germline-derived CDR1 and CDR2 are MNHEY and SVGAGI. The CDR3 is 14 residues long. The CDR3 loop is CASNTGGLWAPQHF. CDR3 bases: TGTGCCAGCAACACGGGGGGGCTCTGGGCGCCCCAGCATTTT.

The chain couples TRBV5-6 to TRBJ2-2; D remains ambiguous. The CDR3 spans 15 residues. Germline-derived CDR1 and CDR2 are SGHDT and YYEEEE. Trimming shortened V by 7 bases and J by 5 bases, and 18 bases separated the two germline ends. CDR3 sequence (DNA): TGTGCCAGCGGAACCGGGCTACTCAGAACCGGGGAGCTGTTTTTT. This encodes CASGTGLLRTGELFF.

This clonotype was detected ten times or more. The chain uses TRBV7-2 and TRBJ2-7; 9 positions agree with TRBD1. J gave up 4 bases and V 5 bases, and 6 bases lay outside the gene matches. The germline V gene has CDR1 SGHTA and CDR2 FQGNSA. This CDR3 is 14 amino acids long. The CDR3 is CASSLVTGGYEQYF. The DNA for the CDR3 is TGTGCCAGCAGCCTCGTGACAGGGGGTTACGAGCAGTACTTC.

The chain has TRBV30 and TRBJ2-2; D is perhaps TRBD2 (6 bases). CDR3 length: 14 residues. Trimming pared 4 bases from V and 2 bases from J, leaving 11 bases between. Germline V gene sequence: CDR1 GTSNPN, CDR2 SVGIG (reference sequence). CDR3 bases: TGTGCCTGGAAACCGGGACTTAACACCGGGGAGCTGTTTTTT. Residues: CAWKPGLNTGELFF.

This clonotype was counted many times. The V call is TRBV27, the J call TRBJ2-1; TRBD2 matches 8 bases. V lost 7 bases, J lost 4 bases, and 9 bases stayed unmatched. The CDR3 contains 15 residues. The germline V gene has CDR1 MNHEY and CDR2 SMNVEV (reference sequence). In nucleotides, the CDR3 is TGTGCCAGCATTCTCTCTAGCGGGCCGTACAATGAGCAGTTCTTC. Translated: CASILSSGPYNEQFF.

This clonotype has at least ten counts. The rearrangement links TRBV7-2 to TRBJ2-7; the D gene is possibly TRBD1 (5 bases). Germline V lookup: CDR1 SGHTA, CDR2 FQGNSA. The CDR3 has 15 residues. The V end lost 2 bases, the J end lost 2 bases, and 13 bases lay between the germline ends. This chain's CDR3 is CASSLNQGWAYEQYF. CDR3 nucleotide sequence: TGTGCCAGCAGCTTAAACCAGGGCTGGGCCTACGAGCAGTACTTC.

Remarks on this clonotype: With a much larger clone just one base away, this may be a read error. The chain joins TRBV15 to TRBJ2-3, with D tentatively TRBD1 or TRBD2 (5 bases each). The V and J ends lost 8 bases and 2 bases respectively, with 17 bases between them. Germline CDR1 and CDR2: LNHNV and YYDKDF (reference sequence). This CDR3 spans 15 amino acids. CDR3 loop: CATAPVDGTTDTQYF. Written as DNA, the CDR3 is TGTGCCACCGCCCCCGTGGACGGGACCACAGATACGCAGTATTTT. Looking up the rest from reference TRBV15 and TRBJ2-3 gives the full variable domain: DAMVIQNPRYQVTQFGKPVTLSCSQTLNHNVMYWYQQKSSQAPKLLFHYYDKDFNNEADTPDNFQSRRPNTSFCFLDIRSPGLGDTAMYLCATAPVDGTTDTQYFGPGTRLTVL.

In this sample, this clonotype turned up many times. The rearrangement links TRBV2 to TRBJ2-3; D call uncertain. Germline V CDR1 and CDR2: SNHLY, FYNNEI. The V end lost 9 bases, the J end lost 6 bases, and 10 bases lay between the germline ends. The CDR3 is made up of 11 amino acids. Written as DNA, the CDR3 is TGTGCCAGGAGACCCCTTGATACGCAGTATTTT. Amino acid sequence: CARRPLDTQYF.

This clonotype was seen repeatedly, ten times or more. This chain uses TRBV20-1 with TRBJ2-3; the D call may be TRBD1 or TRBD2 (6 bases each). Germline V gene sequence: CDR1 DFQATT, CDR2 SNEGSKA (reference sequence). V gave up 3 bases and J gave up 8 bases, with 21 bases separating them. This CDR3 is built from 15 residues. CDR3 protein: CSARDGGEGVVTQYF. The DNA of the CDR3 is TGCAGTGCTAGGGACGGGGGCGAGGGTGTGGTTACGCAGTATTTT.

This clonotype has at least ten counts. This chain links TRBV19 with TRBJ2-1, with a weak D call TRBD2 (5 bases). The CDR3 is 15 residues long. Trimming removed 7 bases at V and 0 bases at J, with 13 bases between. Germline CDR1 reads LNHDA; CDR2 reads SQIVND (reference sequence). CDR3: CASTPSGSSYNEQFF. The CDR3 coding sequence is TGTGCCAGTACCCCCTCGGGGAGCTCCTACAATGAGCAGTTCTTC.

This clonotype was found many times. The chain is built from TRBV27 and TRBJ2-2, with D hard to call. V dropped 1 base and J dropped 1 base, with 7 bases sitting between them. The CDR3 contains 15 residues. The V gene's germline CDR1 is MNHEY and CDR2 SMNVEV (reference sequence). The CDR3, as DNA: TGTGCCAGCAGTTTATATTCAGGGAACACCGGGGAGCTGTTTTTT. Residues: CASSLYSGNTGELFF.